The 4 T cell receptor beta chains below were found in one sample sequenced in a study of regulatory T cells in long-lasting Graves disease. Libraries of TCR beta came from iRepertoire HTBI primers plus Arm-PCR of CDR3 regions. TCRdb called the multiplex PCR reads again in MiXCR, with one record for every CDR3 protein. The sample yields about 540,000 distinct CDR3 sequences, approximately 15% seen once. Time point described: newly diagnosed GD, antithyroid drugs for less than 3 months. The authors made the TCR library using RNA they extracted from PBMCs. These data were likewise used in another study, on T cells in Graves' hyperthyroidism and ophthalmopathy.

The starting material was peripheral blood mononuclear cells (PBMCs), obtained at new diagnosis, from a patient treated with antithyroid drugs. Receptor source: a man aged 25-45 years with Graves disease.

The chain is built from TRBV6-1 and TRBJ2-7, with 7 nucleotides matching TRBD2. The CDR3 sequence is 17 residues long. J lost 4 bases, V lost 5 bases, and 17 bases had no gene match. Germline V gene data show CDR1 as MNHNS and CDR2 as SASEGT. The CDR3 is CASSPLWREGSLYEQYF. The CDR3 DNA reads as TGTGCCAGCAGTCCCCTTTGGAGGGAGGGATCACTATACGAGCAGTACTTC.

The chain combines TRBV7-8 with TRBJ2-2; TRBD2 aligns across 8 bases. CDR1 and CDR2 from the germline V gene are SGHVS and FQNEAQ. V lost 1 base and J lost 4; bases outside the gene matches: 8. The CDR3 is made up of 17 amino acids. The CDR3 bases are TGTGCCAGCAGCTTAGTTTCCGGGACTAGGCTCACCGGGGAGCTGTTTTTT. Translating it yields CASSLVSGTRLTGELFF.

In its sample, this clonotype was seen many times. The rearrangement uses TRBV30 and TRBJ2-5; the match to TRBD2 covers 10 bases. V lost 2 bases and J lost 5; bases outside the gene matches: 8. The CDR3 has 15 amino acids. Looked up from germline, CDR1 is GTSNPN and CDR2 is SVGIG (reference sequence). The CDR3: CAWSTSGRVWETQYF. CDR3 nucleotide sequence: TGTGCCTGGAGTACAAGCGGGAGGGTATGGGAGACCCAGTACTTC.

This clonotype has a handful of counts. The chain is built from TRBV10-1 and TRBJ2-7, with D possibly matching TRBD2 (5 bases). Germline V gene lookup returns CDR1 WNHNN and CDR2 SYGVQD (reference sequence). The V and J ends lost 3 bases and 2 bases respectively, with 11 bases between them. The CDR3 has 14 residues. In nucleotides, the CDR3 is TGCGCCAGCAGTGATTCGGACTCCGCCTACGAGCAGTACTTC. Translating gives CASSDSDSAYEQYF.